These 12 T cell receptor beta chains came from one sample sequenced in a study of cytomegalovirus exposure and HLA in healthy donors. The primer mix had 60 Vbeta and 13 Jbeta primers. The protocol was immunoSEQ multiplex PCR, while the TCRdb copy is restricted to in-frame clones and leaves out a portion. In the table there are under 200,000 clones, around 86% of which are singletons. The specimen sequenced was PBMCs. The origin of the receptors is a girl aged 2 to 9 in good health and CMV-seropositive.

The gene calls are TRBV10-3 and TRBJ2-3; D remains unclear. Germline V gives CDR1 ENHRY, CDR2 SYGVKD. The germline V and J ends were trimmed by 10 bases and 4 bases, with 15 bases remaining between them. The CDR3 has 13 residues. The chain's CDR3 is CATGPGDADTQYF. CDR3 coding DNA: TGTGCCACAGGCCCCGGCGACGCAGATACGCAGTATTTT.

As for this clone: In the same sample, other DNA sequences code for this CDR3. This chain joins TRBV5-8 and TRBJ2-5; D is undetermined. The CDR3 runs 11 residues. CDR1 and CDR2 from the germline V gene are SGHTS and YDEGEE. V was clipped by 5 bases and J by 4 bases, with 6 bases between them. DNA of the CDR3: TGTGCCAGCAGTTTGCTAGAGACCCAGTACTTC. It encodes CASSLLETQYF.

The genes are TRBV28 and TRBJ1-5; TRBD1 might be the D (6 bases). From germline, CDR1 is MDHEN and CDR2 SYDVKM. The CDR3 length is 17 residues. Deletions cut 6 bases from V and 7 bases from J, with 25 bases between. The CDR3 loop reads CASRLPPRGGEGQPQHF. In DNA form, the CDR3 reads TGTGCCAGCAGACTCCCCCCGAGGGGGGGGGAAGGACAGCCCCAGCATTTT.

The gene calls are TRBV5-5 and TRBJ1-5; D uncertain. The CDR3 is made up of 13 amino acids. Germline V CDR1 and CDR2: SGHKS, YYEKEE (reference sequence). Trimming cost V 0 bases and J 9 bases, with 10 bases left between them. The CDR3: CASSLGPAAPQHF. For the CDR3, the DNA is TGTGCCAGCAGCTTGGGACCAGCGGCGCCCCAGCATTTT.

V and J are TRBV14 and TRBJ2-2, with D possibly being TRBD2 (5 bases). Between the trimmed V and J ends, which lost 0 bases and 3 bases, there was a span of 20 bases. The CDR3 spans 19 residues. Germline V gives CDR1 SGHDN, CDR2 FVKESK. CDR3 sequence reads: CASSQDKIWRDYHTGELFF. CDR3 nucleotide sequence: TGTGCCAGCAGCCAAGATAAAATTTGGCGAGACTATCACACCGGGGAGCTGTTTTTT. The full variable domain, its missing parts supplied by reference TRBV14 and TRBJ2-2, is EAGVTQFPSHSVIEKGQTVTLRCDPISGHDNLYWYRRVMGKEIKFLLHFVKESKQDESGMPNNRFLAERTGGTYSTLKVQPAELEDSGVYFCASSQDKIWRDYHTGELFFGEGSRLTVL.

The CDR3 reads CASKNWGEVTEAFF. CDR3 sequence (DNA): TGTGCCAGCAAGAATTGGGGAGAGGTCACTGAAGCTTTCTTT. V and J are TRBV2 and TRBJ1-1; D unclear. Germline CDR1 and CDR2: SNHLY and FYNNEI. The CDR3 length is 14 residues. Trimming cost V 7 bases and J 4 bases, with 16 bases left between them.

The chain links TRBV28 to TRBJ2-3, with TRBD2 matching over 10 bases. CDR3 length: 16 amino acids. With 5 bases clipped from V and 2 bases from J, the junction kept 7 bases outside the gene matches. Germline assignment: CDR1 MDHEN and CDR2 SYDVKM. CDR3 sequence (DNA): TGTGCCAGCAGTGGGGTAGCGGGAGGTGCCACAGATACGCAGTATTTT. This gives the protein CASSGVAGGATDTQYF.

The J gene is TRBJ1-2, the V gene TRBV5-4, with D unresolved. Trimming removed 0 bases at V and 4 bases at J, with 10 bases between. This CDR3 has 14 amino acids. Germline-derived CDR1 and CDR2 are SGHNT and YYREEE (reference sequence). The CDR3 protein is CASSLEQSIYGYTF. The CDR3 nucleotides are TGTGCCAGCAGCTTGGAACAGAGTATCTATGGCTACACCTTC.

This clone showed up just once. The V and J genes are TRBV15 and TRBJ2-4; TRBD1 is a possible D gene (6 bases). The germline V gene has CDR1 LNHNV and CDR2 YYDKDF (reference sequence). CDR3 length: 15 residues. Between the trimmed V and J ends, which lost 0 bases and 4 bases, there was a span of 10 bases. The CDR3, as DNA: TGTGCCACCAGCAGAGATCGAACAGGGAAAAACATTCAGTACTTC. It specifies CATSRDRTGKNIQYF.

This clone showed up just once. The CDR3, as DNA: TGCGCCAGCAGCTTGTGGCTTGCCACAGATACGCAGTATTTT. Translation gives CASSLWLATDTQYF. The rearrangement links TRBV5-1 to TRBJ2-3; D gene uncertain. The CDR3 sequence is 14 residues long. V was clipped by 1 base and J by 2 bases, with 8 bases between them. Germline V lookup: CDR1 SGHRS, CDR2 YFSETQ.

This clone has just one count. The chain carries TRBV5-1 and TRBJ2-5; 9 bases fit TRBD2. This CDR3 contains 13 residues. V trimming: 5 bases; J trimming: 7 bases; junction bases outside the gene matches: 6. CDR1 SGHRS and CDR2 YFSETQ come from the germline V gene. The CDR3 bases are TGCGCCAGCAGGATAGCGGGGGACGGGACCCAGTACTTC. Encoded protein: CASRIAGDGTQYF. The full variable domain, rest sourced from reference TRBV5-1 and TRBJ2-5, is KAGVTQTPRYLIKTRGQQVTLSCSPISGHRSVSWYQQTPGQGLQFLFEYFSETQRNKGNFPGRFSGRQFSNSRSEMNVSTLELGDSALYLCASRIAGDGTQYFGPGTRLLVL.

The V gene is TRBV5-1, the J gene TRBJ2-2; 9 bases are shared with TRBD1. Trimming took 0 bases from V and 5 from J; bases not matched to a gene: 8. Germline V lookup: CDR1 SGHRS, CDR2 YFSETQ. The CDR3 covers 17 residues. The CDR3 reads CASSLDSTGQGTGELFF. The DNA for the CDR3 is TGCGCCAGCAGCTTGGATAGCACGGGACAGGGAACCGGGGAGCTGTTTTTT.